These 20 T cell receptor beta chains were sequenced from one sample in a study of control samples from healthy donors and cancer patients. TCRdb's copy holds only in-frame clones and misses some; the assay was immunoSEQ multiplex PCR. The sample comprises about 100,000 clones, roughly 90% of which are singletons, and 15% to 20% rests with the top ten. The source material was blood. All receptors come from a woman aged 45-65 years in good health.

V usage is TRBV19 and J usage is TRBJ2-3, with 11 bases fitting TRBD2. V lost 3 bases and J lost 6; bases outside the gene matches: 8. Germline CDR1 is LNHDA and CDR2 is SQIVND (reference sequence). The CDR3 sequence is 16 residues long. CDR3 nucleotide sequence: TGTGCCAGTAGTATTAATAGCGGGAGGGCCGAGGATACGCAGTATTTT. Protein: CASSINSGRAEDTQYF. Full variable domain (remainder filled in from reference TRBV19 and TRBJ2-3): DGGITQSPKYLFRKEGQNVTLSCEQNLNHDAMYWYRQDPGQGLRLIYYSQIVNDFQKGDIAEGYSVSREKKESFPLTVTSAQKNPTAFYLCASSINSGRAEDTQYFGPGTRLTVL.

The V gene is TRBV5-6, the J gene TRBJ1-3; no clear D. This CDR3 spans 14 amino acids. CDR1 is SGHDT and CDR2 is YYEEEE in the germline V gene. The V gene lost 2 bases and the J gene lost 2 bases, with 8 bases spanning the gap. The CDR3 sequence is CASSLSGTGNTIYF. CDR3 in DNA: TGTGCCAGCAGCTTATCGGGTACTGGAAACACCATATATTTT. Using reference TRBV5-6 and TRBJ1-3 for the parts outside the CDR3, the full variable domain is DAGVTQSPTHLIKTRGQQVTLRCSPKSGHDTVSWYQQALGQGPQFIFQYYEEEERQRGNFPDRFSGHQFPNYSSELNVNALLLGDSALYLCASSLSGTGNTIYFGEGSWLTVV.

The chain employs TRBV2 and TRBJ2-7; 10 nucleotides line up with TRBD1. Trimming cost V 4 bases and J 3 bases; bases outside gene matches: 3. This CDR3 is 14 amino acids long. Germline-derived CDR1 and CDR2 are SNHLY and FYNNEI. The CDR3 loop reads CASSVGTGVYEQYF. The CDR3 nucleotides are TGTGCCAGCAGTGTCGGGACAGGGGTCTACGAGCAGTACTTC.

This clone is a singleton in its sample. The chain couples TRBV29-1 to TRBJ2-1; D tentatively fits TRBD1 or TRBD2 (5 bases each). The CDR3 contains 12 residues. The germline V gene has CDR1 SQVTM and CDR2 ANQGSEA. Deletions cut 6 bases from V and 9 bases from J, with 15 bases between. The CDR3 coding sequence is TGCAGCGTAAACCGAGGGGCAATTGAGCAGTTCTTC. This sequence encodes CSVNRGAIEQFF.

This CDR3 reads CASRAWYTEAFF. DNA for the CDR3: TGTGCCAGCAGGGCCTGGTACACTGAAGCTTTCTTT. This chain uses TRBV12-3 or TRBV12-4 with TRBJ1-1, with D uncertain. CDR3 length equals 12 residues. The V end lost 6 bases, the J end lost 3 bases, and 8 bases lay between the germline ends.

The rearrangement uses TRBV6-5 and TRBJ1-5; no reliable D call. Germline V gene lookup returns CDR1 MNHEY and CDR2 SVGAGI. CDR3 length: 16 residues. With 2 bases removed from V and 1 base from J, the gap between germline ends came to 12 bases. The CDR3 DNA follows: TGTGCCAGCAGTTACCGTAGGACGGCAAGCAATCAGCCCCAGCATTTT. It encodes CASSYRRTASNQPQHF.

The gene calls are TRBV7-2 and TRBJ1-5; possibly TRBD1 for D (5 bases). V was clipped by 3 bases and J by 9 bases, with 9 bases between them. CDR1 and CDR2 from the germline V gene are SGHTA and FQGNSA. CDR3 length: 12 amino acids. The CDR3 loop reads CASSLGVWPQHF. For the CDR3, the DNA is TGTGCCAGCAGCTTGGGGGTTTGGCCCCAGCATTTT.

The chain recombines TRBV2 with TRBJ1-2; no clear D. CDR3 size: 12 residues. V was trimmed by 6 bases and J by 5 bases, leaving 10 bases between them. CDR1 is SNHLY and CDR2 is FYNNEI in the germline V gene. Here the CDR3 DNA reads TGTGCCAGCAGGACCCCTCCTTATGGCTACACCTTC. Translating it yields CASRTPPYGYTF.

The V gene is TRBV4-1, the J gene TRBJ1-6, with D hard to call. The CDR3 loop spans 17 amino acids. Trimming removed 0 bases from V and 0 bases from J, with 9 bases in between. Germline V lookup: CDR1 MGHRA, CDR2 YSYEKL. CDR3: CASSQDPQSSYNSPLHF. The CDR3 DNA is TGCGCCAGCAGCCAAGATCCCCAGAGCTCCTATAATTCACCCCTCCACTTT.

The chain couples TRBV2 to TRBJ2-3; 7 nucleotides agree with TRBD2. This CDR3 has 16 amino acids. Germline V gene data show CDR1 as SNHLY and CDR2 as FYNNEI. Germline trimming cut 1 base from V and 3 bases from J; bases unmatched to any gene: 7. The CDR3 loop is CASSEVAGADTDTQYF. The DNA for the CDR3 is TGTGCCAGCAGTGAAGTGGCGGGAGCTGATACAGATACGCAGTATTTT.

The rearrangement links TRBV6-5 to TRBJ2-7; 8 bases fit TRBD1. The ends lost 2 bases at V and 4 bases at J; junction bases unmatched: 10. The CDR3 loop spans 16 amino acids. CDR1 and CDR2 from the germline V gene are MNHEY and SVGAGI. In DNA form, the CDR3 reads TGTGCCAGCAGTTACGATAGCAGGGGGCGGGTTTACGAGCAGTACTTC. Amino acid sequence: CASSYDSRGRVYEQYF.

The chain joins TRBV27 to TRBJ1-2, with 10 nucleotides matching TRBD1. This CDR3 comprises 14 residues. The J segment lost 3 bases and the V segment lost 3 bases, leaving 1 base of the junction unmatched. The germline V gene encodes CDR1 MNHEY and CDR2 SMNVEV (reference sequence). The CDR3 loop reads CASSLTGGYYGYTF. The CDR3, as DNA: TGTGCCAGCAGTTTGACAGGGGGCTACTATGGCTACACCTTC.

The chain is built from TRBV18 and TRBJ1-1, with 8 nucleotides matching TRBD1. Germline V lookup: CDR1 KGHSH, CDR2 LQKENI. V shed 5 bases, J shed 5 bases, and the junction held 7 bases outside the gene matches. This CDR3 region has 14 residues. The DNA of the CDR3 is TGTGCCAGCTCAAAGACAGGGGAGAGGACTGAAGCTTTCTTT. Translation gives CASSKTGERTEAFF.

The genes are TRBV4-3 and TRBJ2-1; 7 bases line up with TRBD1. The J segment lost 6 bases and the V segment lost 4 bases, leaving 15 bases of the junction unmatched. The CDR3 is 17 amino acids. Looked up from germline, CDR1 is LGHNA and CDR2 is YSLEER. The CDR3 loop is CASSPRRETGPFNEQFF. The DNA for the CDR3 is TGCGCCAGCAGCCCTAGGCGAGAGACAGGGCCCTTCAATGAGCAGTTCTTC.

This chain joins TRBV24-1 and TRBJ2-3, with 12 bases aligning to TRBD1. After removal of 1 base from V and 2 bases from J, the junction contained 6 bases not matched to a gene. Germline CDR1 reads KGHDR; CDR2 reads SFDVKD. CDR3 length: 18 residues. Written as DNA, the CDR3 is TGTGCCACCAGTGATTTAGGGGGGACAGGGGGCCCCACAGATACGCAGTATTTT. Residues: CATSDLGGTGGPTDTQYF.

The chain couples TRBV3-1 (or the pseudogene TRBV3-2) to TRBJ2-2, with 7 bases matching TRBD2. Trimming took 1 base from V and 6 from J; bases not matched to a gene: 2. The CDR3 runs 14 residues. CDR1 and CDR2 (germline): LGHDT, YNNKEL (reference sequence). Here the CDR3 reads CASSQVGGAGELFF. The DNA of the CDR3 is TGTGCCAGCAGCCAAGTGGGAGGGGCCGGGGAGCTGTTTTTT.

The rearrangement joins TRBV30 to TRBJ1-4; 12 nucleotides line up with TRBD1. From germline, CDR1 is GTSNPN and CDR2 SVGIG (reference sequence). The CDR3 sequence is 13 residues long. V trimming: 5 bases; J trimming: 7 bases; junction bases outside the gene matches: 2. The DNA of the CDR3 is TGTGCCTGGGGGGGACAGGGGGCTGAAAAACTGTTTTTT. It is translated as CAWGGQGAEKLFF.

This clone turned up a few times. The rearrangement links TRBV7-9 to TRBJ1-2; 7 bases align to TRBD1. The ends lost 5 bases at V and 8 bases at J; junction bases unmatched: 5. Germline values: CDR1 SEHNR, CDR2 FQNEAQ (reference sequence). This CDR3 spans 12 amino acids. The CDR3 sequence is CASSPRDSGYTF. The CDR3 DNA sequence: TGTGCCAGCAGCCCTCGGGACAGCGGCTACACCTTC.

This clone was seen just once. The genes are TRBV27 and TRBJ2-7; 8 bases align to TRBD1. The V gene end was trimmed by 6 bases and the J gene end by 4 bases; junction bases not matched to a gene: 20. CDR1 is MNHEY, CDR2 SMNVEV, per germline (reference sequence). This CDR3 contains 18 residues. Written as DNA, the CDR3 is TGTGCCAGCAGCTGGGGGTCCAGGGGGCTTCGGGGGTCGTACGAGCAGTACTTC. This translates into CASSWGSRGLRGSYEQYF.

The chain links TRBV29-1 to TRBJ2-2, with 11 bases fitting TRBD1. The trim removed 7 bases at V and 8 bases at J, leaving 6 bases unmatched. CDR3 length: 13 residues. Germline CDR1 reads SQVTM; CDR2 reads ANQGSEA. CDR3 sequence reads: CSGRTGGSGELFF. In nucleotides, the CDR3 is TGCAGCGGCCGGACAGGGGGCAGTGGGGAGCTGTTTTTT.